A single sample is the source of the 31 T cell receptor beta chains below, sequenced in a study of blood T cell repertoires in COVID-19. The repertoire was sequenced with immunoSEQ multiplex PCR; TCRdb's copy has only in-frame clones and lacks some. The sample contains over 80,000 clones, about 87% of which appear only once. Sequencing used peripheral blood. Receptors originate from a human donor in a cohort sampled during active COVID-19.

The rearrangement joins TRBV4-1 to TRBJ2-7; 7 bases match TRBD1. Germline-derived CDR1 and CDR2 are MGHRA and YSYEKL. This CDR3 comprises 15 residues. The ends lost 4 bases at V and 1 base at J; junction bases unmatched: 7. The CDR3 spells CASSPRTGQSYEQYF. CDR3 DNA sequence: TGCGCCAGCAGCCCCCGGACAGGACAATCCTACGAGCAGTACTTC.

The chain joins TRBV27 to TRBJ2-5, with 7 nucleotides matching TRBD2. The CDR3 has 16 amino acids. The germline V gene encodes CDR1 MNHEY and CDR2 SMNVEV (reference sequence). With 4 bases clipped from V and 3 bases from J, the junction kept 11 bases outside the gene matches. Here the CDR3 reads CASSSRRREIEETQYF. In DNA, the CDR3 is TGTGCCAGCAGTTCTCGTCGGCGGGAGATAGAAGAGACCCAGTACTTC.

CDR3 DNA sequence: TGTGCCAGCAGGCCCGGGACTAGCCAACCGCACGAGCAGTACTTC. Its translation is CASRPGTSQPHEQYF. The chain links TRBV2 to TRBJ2-7, with 9 bases fitting TRBD2. Germline lookup yields CDR1 SNHLY and CDR2 FYNNEI. This CDR3 has 15 amino acids. The ends lost 6 bases at V and 5 bases at J; junction bases unmatched: 11.

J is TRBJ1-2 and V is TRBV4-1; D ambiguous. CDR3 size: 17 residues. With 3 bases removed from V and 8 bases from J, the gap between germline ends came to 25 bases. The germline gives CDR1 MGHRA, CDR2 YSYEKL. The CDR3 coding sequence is TGCGCCAGCAGCCAGAGGGCGGGAGCCTACCCAGGAGGGGGCTACACCTTC. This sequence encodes CASSQRAGAYPGGGYTF.

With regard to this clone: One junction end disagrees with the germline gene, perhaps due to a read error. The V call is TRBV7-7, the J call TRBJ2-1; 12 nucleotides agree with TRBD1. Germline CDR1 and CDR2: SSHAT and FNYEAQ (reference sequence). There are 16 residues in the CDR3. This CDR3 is CASSLNPGQGAGEQFF. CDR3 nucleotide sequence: TGTGCTAGCAGCTTAAACCCGGGACAGGGGGCCGGTGAGCAGTTCTTC.

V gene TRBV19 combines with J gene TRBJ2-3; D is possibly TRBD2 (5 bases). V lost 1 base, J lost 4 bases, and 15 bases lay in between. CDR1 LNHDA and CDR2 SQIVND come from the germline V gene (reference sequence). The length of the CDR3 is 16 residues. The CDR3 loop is CASSIGEPGSADTQYF. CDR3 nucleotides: TGTGCCAGTAGTATAGGGGAGCCGGGGAGCGCAGATACGCAGTATTTT.

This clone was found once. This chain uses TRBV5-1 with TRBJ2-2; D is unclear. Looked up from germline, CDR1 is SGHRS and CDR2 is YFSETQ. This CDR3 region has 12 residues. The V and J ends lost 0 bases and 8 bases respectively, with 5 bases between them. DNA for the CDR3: TGCGCCAGCAGCTTGGAAACAGGGGAGCTGTTTTTT. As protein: CASSLETGELFF.

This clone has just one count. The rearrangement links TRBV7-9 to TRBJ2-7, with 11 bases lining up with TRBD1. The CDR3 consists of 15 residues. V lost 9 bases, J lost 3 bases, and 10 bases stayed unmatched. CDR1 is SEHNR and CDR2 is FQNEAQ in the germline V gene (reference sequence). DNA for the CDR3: TGTGCCAGTCAAACCGGGACAGGGGGTGTCTACGAGCAGTACTTC. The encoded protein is CASQTGTGGVYEQYF.

The CDR3 region has the DNA TGTGCCAGCAGCCCCGGAGGCCGGGACGGCGGGACCTACGAGCAGTACTTC. Translation gives CASSPGGRDGGTYEQYF. The genes are TRBV7-2 and TRBJ2-7; D perhaps matches TRBD2 (6 bases). The CDR3 sequence is 17 residues long. The V gene's germline CDR1 is SGHTA and CDR2 FQGNSA. With 5 bases removed from V and 2 bases from J, the gap between germline ends came to 22 bases.

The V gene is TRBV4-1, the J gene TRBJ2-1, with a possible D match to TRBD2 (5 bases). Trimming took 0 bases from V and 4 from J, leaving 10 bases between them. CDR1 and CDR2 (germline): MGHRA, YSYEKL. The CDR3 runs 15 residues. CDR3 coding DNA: TGCGCCAGCAGCCAAGACAGGACTCCTTACAATGAGCAGTTCTTC. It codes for CASSQDRTPYNEQFF.

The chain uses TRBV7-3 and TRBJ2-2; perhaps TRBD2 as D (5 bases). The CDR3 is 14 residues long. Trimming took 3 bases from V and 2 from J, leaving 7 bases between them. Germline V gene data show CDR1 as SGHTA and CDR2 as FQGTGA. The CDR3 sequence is CASSFGVNTGELFF. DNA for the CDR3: TGTGCCAGCAGCTTCGGGGTAAACACCGGGGAGCTGTTTTTT.

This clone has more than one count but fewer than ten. CDR3 loop: CSKTSGYEQYF. The CDR3, as DNA: TGCAGTAAAACTAGCGGCTACGAGCAGTACTTC. The V call is TRBV20-1, the J call TRBJ2-7, with 8 bases that match TRBD2. J lost 3 bases, V lost 8 bases, and 3 bases had no gene match. Germline CDR1 and CDR2: DFQATT and SNEGSKA (reference sequence). The CDR3 has 11 amino acids.

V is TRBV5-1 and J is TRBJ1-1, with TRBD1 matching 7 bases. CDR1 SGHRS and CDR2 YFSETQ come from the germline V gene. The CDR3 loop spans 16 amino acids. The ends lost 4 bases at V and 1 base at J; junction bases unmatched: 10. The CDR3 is CASSQMDRPGNTEAFF. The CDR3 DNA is TGCGCCAGCAGCCAAATGGACAGGCCTGGGAACACTGAAGCTTTCTTT.

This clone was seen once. Here the CDR3 reads CASSLVTGGPAGELFF. The CDR3 bases are TGTGCCAGCAGCTTAGTGACGGGAGGGCCAGCCGGGGAGCTGTTTTTT. This chain uses TRBV11-2 with TRBJ2-2; TRBD2 aligns across 8 bases. V was clipped by 1 base and J by 6 bases; unmatched bases: 7. This CDR3 spans 16 amino acids. Looked up from germline, CDR1 is SGHAT and CDR2 is FQNNGV.

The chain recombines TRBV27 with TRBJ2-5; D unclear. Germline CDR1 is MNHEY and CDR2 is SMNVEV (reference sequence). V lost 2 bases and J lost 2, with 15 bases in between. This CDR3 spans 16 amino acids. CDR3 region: CASSLVFRNNQETQYF. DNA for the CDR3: TGTGCCAGCAGTTTAGTTTTCAGGAACAATCAAGAGACCCAGTACTTC.

The CDR3 nucleotides read TGTGCCATCAGTGTAGAACAGGGTCAGGTTTCACCCCTCCACTTT. Translating gives CAISVEQGQVSPLHF. The gene calls are TRBV10-3 and TRBJ1-6, with D perhaps TRBD1 (6 bases). Deletions cut 4 bases from V and 9 bases from J, with 16 bases between. This CDR3 is built from 15 residues. CDR1 is ENHRY and CDR2 is SYGVKD in the germline V gene.

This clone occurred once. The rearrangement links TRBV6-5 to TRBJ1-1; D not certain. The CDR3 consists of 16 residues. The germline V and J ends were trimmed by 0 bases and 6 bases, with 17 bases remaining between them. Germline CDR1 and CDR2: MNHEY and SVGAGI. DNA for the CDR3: TGTGCCAGCAGTTACTCGCCCAGGCCGTCGCGAGCTGAAGCTTTCTTT. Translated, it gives CASSYSPRPSRAEAFF.

This chain's CDR3 is CATSRARSGWNNEQFF. The CDR3 nucleotides are TGTGCCACCAGCAGGGCCAGGAGCGGGTGGAACAATGAGCAGTTCTTC. This sequence joins TRBV15 and TRBJ2-1; D may be TRBD2 (6 bases). CDR3 length equals 16 residues. Per germline, CDR1 LNHNV and CDR2 YYDKDF (reference sequence). V was cut by 3 bases and J by 5 bases, with 17 bases left in between.

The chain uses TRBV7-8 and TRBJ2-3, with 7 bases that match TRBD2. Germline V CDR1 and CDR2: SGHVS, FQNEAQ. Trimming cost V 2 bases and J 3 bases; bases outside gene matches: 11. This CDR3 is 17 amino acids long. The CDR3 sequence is CASSLSGGFSGTDTQYF. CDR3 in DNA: TGTGCCAGCAGCTTATCCGGGGGGTTTAGCGGAACAGATACGCAGTATTTT.

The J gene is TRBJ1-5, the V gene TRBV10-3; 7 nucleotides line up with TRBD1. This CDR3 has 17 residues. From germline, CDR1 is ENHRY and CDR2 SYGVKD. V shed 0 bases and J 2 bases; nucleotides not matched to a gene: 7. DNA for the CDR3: TGTGCCATCAGTGAGTCAGACAGGGTGGGTGGCAATCAGCCCCAGCATTTT. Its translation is CAISESDRVGGNQPQHF.

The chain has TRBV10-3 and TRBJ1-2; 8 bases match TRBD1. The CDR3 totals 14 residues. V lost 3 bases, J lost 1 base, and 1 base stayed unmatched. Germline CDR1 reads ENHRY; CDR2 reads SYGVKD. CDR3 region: CAISEQGGNYGYTF. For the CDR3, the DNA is TGTGCCATCAGTGAACAGGGGGGTAACTATGGCTACACCTTC.

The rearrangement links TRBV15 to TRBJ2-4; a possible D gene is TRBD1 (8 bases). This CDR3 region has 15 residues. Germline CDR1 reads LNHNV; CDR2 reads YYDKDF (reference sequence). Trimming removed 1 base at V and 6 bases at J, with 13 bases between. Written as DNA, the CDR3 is TGTGCCACCAGCAGAGGACAGGGGAGGGGAAACATTCAGTACTTC. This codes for CATSRGQGRGNIQYF.

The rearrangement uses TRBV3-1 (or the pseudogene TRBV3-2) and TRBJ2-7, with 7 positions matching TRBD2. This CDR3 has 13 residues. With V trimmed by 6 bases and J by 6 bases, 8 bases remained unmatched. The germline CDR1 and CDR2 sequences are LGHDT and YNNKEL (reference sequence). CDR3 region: CASRWLGEGEQYF. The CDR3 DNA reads TGTGCCAGCAGGTGGCTCGGGGAGGGCGAGCAGTACTTC.

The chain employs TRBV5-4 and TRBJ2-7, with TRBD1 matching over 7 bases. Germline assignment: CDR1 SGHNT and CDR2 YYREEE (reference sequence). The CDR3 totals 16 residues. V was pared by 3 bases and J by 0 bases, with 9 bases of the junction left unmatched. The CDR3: CASSSPRGPSSYEQYF. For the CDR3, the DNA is TGTGCCAGCAGCTCACCGAGGGGGCCCAGCTCCTACGAGCAGTACTTC.

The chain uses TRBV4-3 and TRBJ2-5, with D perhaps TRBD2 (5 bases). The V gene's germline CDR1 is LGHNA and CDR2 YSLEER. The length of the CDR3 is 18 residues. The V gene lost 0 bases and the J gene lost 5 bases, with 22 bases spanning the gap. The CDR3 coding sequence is TGCGCCAGCAGCCAAGACCATCCTAGCCCCGAGTGGCGGGAGACCCAGTACTTC. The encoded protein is CASSQDHPSPEWRETQYF.

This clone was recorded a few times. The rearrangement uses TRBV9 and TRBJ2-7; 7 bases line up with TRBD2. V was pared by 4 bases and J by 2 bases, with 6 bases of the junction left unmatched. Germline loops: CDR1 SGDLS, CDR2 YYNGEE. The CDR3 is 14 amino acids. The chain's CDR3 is CASSPGTTPYEQYF. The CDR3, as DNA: TGTGCCAGCAGCCCAGGGACTACACCCTACGAGCAGTACTTC.

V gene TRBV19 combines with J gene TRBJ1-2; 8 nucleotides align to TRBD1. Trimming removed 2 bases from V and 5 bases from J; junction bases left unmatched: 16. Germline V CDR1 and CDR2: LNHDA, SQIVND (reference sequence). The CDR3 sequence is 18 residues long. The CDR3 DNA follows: TGTGCCAGTAGTATATCGGGACAGGTTGGACCAATCGCATATGGCTACACCTTC. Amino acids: CASSISGQVGPIAYGYTF.

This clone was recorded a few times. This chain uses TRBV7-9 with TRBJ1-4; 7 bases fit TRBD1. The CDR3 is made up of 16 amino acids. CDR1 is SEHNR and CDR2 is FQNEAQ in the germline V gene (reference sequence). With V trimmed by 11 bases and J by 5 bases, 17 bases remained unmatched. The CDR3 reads CAGQIPPGQANEKLFF. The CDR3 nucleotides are TGTGCCGGCCAGATACCCCCCGGACAGGCGAATGAAAAACTGTTTTTT.

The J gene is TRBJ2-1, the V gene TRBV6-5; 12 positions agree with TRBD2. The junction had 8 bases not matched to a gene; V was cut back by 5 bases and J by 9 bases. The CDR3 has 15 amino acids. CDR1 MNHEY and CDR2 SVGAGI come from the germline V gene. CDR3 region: CASSRLAGGGSEQFF. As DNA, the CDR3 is TGTGCCAGCAGTCGGCTAGCGGGAGGGGGGAGTGAGCAGTTCTTC.

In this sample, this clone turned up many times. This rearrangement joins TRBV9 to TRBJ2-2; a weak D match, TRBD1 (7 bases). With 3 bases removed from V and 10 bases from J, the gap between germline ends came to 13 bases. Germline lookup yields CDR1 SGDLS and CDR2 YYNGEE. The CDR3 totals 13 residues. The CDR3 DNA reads TGTGCCAGCAGCGCAGGGGGGAATTCGGAGCTGTTTTTT. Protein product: CASSAGGNSELFF.

The DNA of the CDR3 is TGTGCCAGCAGCCCCCCCCAGGGCGGGGACTATGGCTACACCTTC. Protein: CASSPPQGGDYGYTF. The gene calls are TRBV7-6 and TRBJ1-2, with D maybe TRBD1 (5 bases). The V end lost 5 bases, the J end lost 3 bases, and 16 bases lay between the germline ends. The CDR3 sequence is 15 residues long. The V gene's germline CDR1 is SGHVS and CDR2 FNYEAQ. Full variable domain (missing parts from reference TRBV7-6 and TRBJ1-2): GAGVSQSPRYKVTKRGQDVALRCDPISGHVSLYWYRQALGQGPEFLTYFNYEAQQDKSGLPNDRFSAERPEGSISTLTIQRTEQRDSAMYRCASSPPQGGDYGYTFGSGTRLTVV.